Following are 5 T cell receptor beta chains from one sample sequenced in a study of blood T cell repertoires in COVID-19. The protocol was immunoSEQ multiplex PCR, while the TCRdb copy is restricted to in-frame clones and leaves out a portion. Among fewer than 250,000 clones listed, roughly nine tenths were seen once. The specimen sequenced was PBMCs or T cells enriched from blood (not recorded which). The receptors were gathered from a woman between 18 and 30 years old who had recovered from COVID-19.

This clone was counted once. Here the CDR3 reads CASRTGGAEAFF. CDR3 bases: TGCGCCAGCAGAACAGGGGGCGCTGAAGCTTTCTTT. The chain has TRBV4-1 and TRBJ1-1, with 9 bases that match TRBD1. CDR1 and CDR2 (germline): MGHRA, YSYEKL. V gave up 6 bases and J gave up 6 bases; unmatched junction bases: 2. This CDR3 has 12 amino acids.

This clone was counted a few times. Since the CDR3 does not end with the conserved phenylalanine or tryptophan, this likely comes from a read error. The DNA is omitted, as the CDR3 cannot be located on it reliably, and the CDR3 follows TCRdb's listing. The rearrangement joins TRBV6-1 to TRBJ1-2. The germline V gene has CDR1 MNHNS and CDR2 SASEGT. The length of the CDR3 is 13 amino acids, counting both ends. The CDR3 spells CASSEALVYRDFS.

The chain employs TRBV6-5 and TRBJ1-2; D may be TRBD1 (5 bases). V was pared by 2 bases and J by 3 bases, with 13 bases between. CDR1 is MNHEY and CDR2 is SVGAGI in the germline V gene. The CDR3 contains 15 residues. The CDR3 nucleotides read TGTGCCAGCAGTTACGGGGCACAAATTGACTATGGCTACACCTTC. This codes for CASSYGAQIDYGYTF.

The V and J genes are TRBV4-1 and TRBJ2-7; D not certain. Germline V CDR1 and CDR2: MGHRA, YSYEKL. The CDR3 has 14 amino acids. Trimming shortened V by 2 bases and J by 0 bases, and 8 bases separated the two germline ends. For the CDR3, the DNA is TGCGCCAGCAGCCAACTCCGGAGCTCCTACGAGCAGTACTTC. Translated, it gives CASSQLRSSYEQYF.

This sequence joins TRBV19 and TRBJ2-7, with a tentative D call TRBD2 (6 bases). The germline CDR1 and CDR2 sequences are LNHDA and SQIVND (reference sequence). This CDR3 comprises 16 residues. The V end was cut by 8 bases, the J end by 3 bases, with 23 bases between. The CDR3 loop is CASPNRDGGKNYEQYF. CDR3 bases: TGTGCCAGTCCTAATAGGGACGGAGGGAAAAACTACGAGCAGTACTTC.